The rows below give T cell receptor beta chains drawn from one sample of a study of PD-1 blockade in classical Hodgkin lymphoma. Clones were read by immunoSEQ multiplex PCR, and TCRdb kept only the in-frame ones, dropping some. Among some 21,000 clones listed, approximately 77% were seen once. The sequences come from peripheral blood mononuclear cells (PBMCs), collected before the fourth cycle of nivolumab. Receptors were obtained from a human donor with classical Hodgkin lymphoma. Both conserved end residues are part of each CDR3. A D gene is named only where the DNA matches it firmly. Clone size is given for some rows only: seen once, a few or many times, or a class if the clone is expanded.

J gene | clone size | V gene | D gene | CDR3 protein | CDR3 DNA
TRBJ1-1 | . | TRBV11-3 | TRBD1 | CASSLDQSRGRTEAFF | TGTGCCAGCAGCTTAGATCAGTCAAGGGGGCGAACTGAAGCTTTCTTT
TRBJ2-2 | . | TRBV29-1 | . | CSVRRQVTGELFF | TGCAGCGTTCGAAGGCAGGTCACCGGGGAGCTGTTTTTT
TRBJ1-2 | . | TRBV28 | TRBD1 | CASSLSAGGYGYTF | TGTGCCAGCAGTTTATCGGCAGGGGGCTATGGCTACACCTTC
TRBJ2-3 | . | TRBV5-1 | . | CASSLGDGPSTDTQYF | TGCGCCAGCAGCTTGGGTGACGGACCTAGCACAGATACGCAGTATTTT
TRBJ2-3 | . | TRBV5-1 | TRBD2 | CASSQGLAGGADTQYF | TGCGCCAGCAGCCAGGGACTAGCGGGAGGCGCAGATACGCAGTATTTT
TRBJ1-1 | . | TRBV6-5 | . | CASSMDRFITEAFF | TGTGCCAGCAGTATGGACAGATTTATCACTGAAGCTTTCTTT
TRBJ2-1 | few | TRBV4-2 | . | CASSQEMWSEQFF | TGTGCCAGCAGCCAAGAAATGTGGTCTGAGCAGTTCTTC
TRBJ2-7 | . | TRBV19 | TRBD2 | CASRTSGSSYEQYF | TGTGCCAGTAGAACTAGCGGGAGTAGCTACGAGCAGTACTTC
TRBJ1-2 | . | TRBV6-5 | . | CASSPQGYGYTF | TGTGCCAGCAGTCCCCAGGGCTATGGCTACACCTTC
TRBJ2-5 | . | TRBV5-1 | TRBD1 | CASSSGTAKGETQYF | TGCGCCAGCAGCTCAGGGACAGCCAAGGGAGAGACCCAGTACTTC
TRBJ2-2 | . | TRBV19 | . | CASSISQPNTGELFF | TGTGCCAGTAGTATTTCCCAACCGAACACCGGGGAGCTGTTTTTT
TRBJ1-2 | . | TRBV7-2 | . | CASSLALQSYGYTF | TGTGCCAGCAGCTTAGCGTTACAGTCCTATGGCTACACCTTC
TRBJ2-1 | . | TRBV7-3 | . | CASSLGVDNEQFF | TGTGCCAGCAGCTTAGGCGTGGACAATGAGCAGTTCTTC
TRBJ2-6 | . | TRBV2 | . | CAKGGANVLTF | TGTGCCAAAGGGGGGGCCAACGTCCTGACTTTC
TRBJ2-2 | . | TRBV7-9 | . | CASSENTGGRTGELFF | TGTGCCAGCAGCGAAAATACGGGGGGCAGGACCGGGGAGCTGTTTTTT
TRBJ1-3 | . | TRBV9 | . | CASSPLGASGNTIYF | TGTGCCAGCAGCCCCCTTGGGGCCTCTGGAAACACCATATATTTT
TRBJ2-2 | . | TRBV19 | TRBD2 | CASSIKAGVGGELFF | TGTGCCAGTAGTATAAAAGCGGGAGTAGGCGGGGAGCTGTTTTTT
TRBJ1-1 | . | TRBV19 | TRBD1 | CASRTRTGNMNTEAFF | TGTGCCAGTAGGACCAGGACAGGGAACATGAACACTGAAGCTTTCTTT
TRBJ2-1 | . | TRBV5-1 | TRBD1 | CASSPGQVGYNEQFF | TGCGCCAGCAGCCCCGGACAGGTTGGCTACAATGAGCAGTTCTTC
TRBJ2-7 | . | TRBV4-1 | . | CASSQVSGELSYEQYF | TGCGCCAGCAGCCAAGTCTCAGGAGAACTCTCCTACGAGCAGTACTTC
TRBJ1-2 | few | TRBV2 | TRBD1 | CASSEEGQGYGYTF | TGTGCCAGCAGTGAAGAGGGACAGGGGTATGGCTACACCTTC
TRBJ2-5 | . | TRBV5-4 | . | CASSPGVSQETQYF | TGTGCCAGCAGCCCTGGCGTGAGTCAAGAGACCCAGTACTTC
TRBJ2-3 | . | TRBV6-5 | . | CASRRTWGDTQYF | TGTGCCAGCAGGCGGACTTGGGGGGATACGCAGTATTTT
TRBJ2-1 | . | TRBV10-3 | TRBD1 | CAISGTGGSYNEQFF | TGTGCCATCAGTGGGACAGGGGGCTCCTACAATGAGCAGTTCTTC
TRBJ2-7 | . | TRBV6-5 | TRBD1 | CASRGTGSSYEQYF | TGTGCCAGCAGAGGGACAGGGAGCTCCTACGAGCAGTACTTC
TRBJ2-3 | . | TRBV7-3 | . | CASSPASTDTQYF | TGTGCCAGCAGCCCTGCTAGCACAGATACGCAGTATTTT
TRBJ1-5 | . | TRBV6-5 | . | CASSSDRSSNQPQHF | TGTGCCAGCAGTTCAGACAGGAGTAGCAATCAGCCCCAGCATTTT
TRBJ2-5 | . | TRBV6-1 | TRBD2 | CAAVKGLAAAETQYF | TGTGCAGCAGTGAAAGGGCTAGCGGCTGCGGAGACCCAGTACTTC
TRBJ2-1 | few | TRBV28 | TRBD2 | CASREGGPWNEQFF | TGTGCCAGCAGGGAGGGAGGGCCGTGGAATGAGCAGTTCTTC
TRBJ2-1 | medium-sized | TRBV5-1 | . | CASSLGQPYNEQFF | TGCGCCAGCAGCTTAGGACAGCCATACAATGAGCAGTTCTTC
TRBJ2-7 | . | TRBV5-4 | TRBD2 | CASSLGGLAGRYEQYF | TGTGCCAGCAGCTTGGGGGGACTAGCGGGACGATACGAGCAGTACTTC
TRBJ1-3 | few | TRBV6-5 | . | CASSRDAGRGNTIYF | TGTGCCAGCAGCCGGGACGCCGGGCGAGGAAACACCATATATTTT
TRBJ2-1 | . | TRBV5-1 | . | CASRTDDYNEQFF | TGCGCCAGCAGGACCGACGACTACAATGAGCAGTTCTTC
TRBJ1-1 | . | TRBV6-5 | . | CASSYGSGSTAFF | TGTGCCAGCAGTTACGGGTCGGGAAGCACGGCTTTCTTT
TRBJ1-5 | . | TRBV28 | TRBD1 | CASSVNSGTGGYQPQHF | TGTGCCAGCAGTGTAAACTCCGGGACAGGGGGGTATCAGCCCCAGCATTTT
TRBJ2-7 | few | TRBV30 | . | CAWSTRLSEQYF | TGTGCCTGGAGCACGAGGTTATCCGAGCAGTACTTC
TRBJ2-2 | . | TRBV9 | TRBD2 | CASSPGLAGIGELFF | TGTGCCAGCAGCCCCGGACTAGCGGGGATCGGGGAGCTGTTTTTT
TRBJ2-3 | . | TRBV28 | . | CASSLDSTDTQYF | TGTGCCAGCAGTTTAGATAGCACAGATACGCAGTATTTT
TRBJ2-2 | . | TRBV10-3 | . | CAISEEGGTGELFF | TGTGCCATCAGTGAGGAGGGAGGCACCGGGGAGCTGTTTTTT
TRBJ2-3 | . | TRBV5-6 | . | CASNLDQGRTDTQYF | TGTGCCAGCAACCTCGATCAGGGCCGCACAGATACGCAGTATTTT
TRBJ1-1 | . | TRBV7-9 | . | CASSLLTETEAFF | TGTGCCAGCAGCTTATTAACAGAAACTGAAGCTTTCTTT
TRBJ1-3 | . | TRBV6-6 | TRBD1 | CASSLGQRGNTIYF | TGTGCCAGCAGCCTGGGACAGAGAGGAAACACCATATATTTT
TRBJ2-3 | . | TRBV5-1 | . | CASSFGDSSTDTQYF | TGCGCCAGCAGCTTTGGTGACTCTAGCACAGATACGCAGTATTTT